The sequence of this TCR beta chain was determined in a study of blood T cell repertoires in COVID-19. About the study: Acute-phase and convalescent COVID-19 samples originated in the United States, Italy and Spain. PBMCs, B-cell-depleted T cells, or T cells were the source of the cDNA or gDNA that made up the material.

Clones were read by immunoSEQ multiplex PCR, and TCRdb kept only the in-frame ones, dropping some. The table includes roughly 120,000 clones, 75% to 90% detected once. The CDR3 runs 13 residues. Germline assignment: CDR1 LNHDA and CDR2 SQIVND (reference sequence). V lost 3 bases and J lost 2, with 7 bases in between. The sample comprised peripheral blood. The chain is built from TRBV19 and TRBJ2-5; D unresolved. The TCR was taken from a woman aged 60-75 years with COVID-19, enrolled during active disease. CDR3 residues: CASSMSRQETQYF. For the CDR3, the DNA is TGTGCCAGTAGTATGTCCAGGCAAGAGACCCAGTACTTC.